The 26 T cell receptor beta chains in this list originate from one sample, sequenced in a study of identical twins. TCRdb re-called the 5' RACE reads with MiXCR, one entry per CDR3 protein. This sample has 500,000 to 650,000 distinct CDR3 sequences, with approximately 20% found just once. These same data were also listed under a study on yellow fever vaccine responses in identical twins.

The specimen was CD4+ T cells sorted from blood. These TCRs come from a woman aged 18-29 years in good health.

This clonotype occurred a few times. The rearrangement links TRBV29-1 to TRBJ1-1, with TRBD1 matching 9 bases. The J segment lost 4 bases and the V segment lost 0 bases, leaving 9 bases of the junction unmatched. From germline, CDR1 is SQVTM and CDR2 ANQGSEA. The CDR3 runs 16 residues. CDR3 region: CSVEDQGQGRSTEAFF. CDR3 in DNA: TGCAGCGTTGAAGATCAGGGACAGGGTAGAAGCACTGAAGCTTTCTTT.

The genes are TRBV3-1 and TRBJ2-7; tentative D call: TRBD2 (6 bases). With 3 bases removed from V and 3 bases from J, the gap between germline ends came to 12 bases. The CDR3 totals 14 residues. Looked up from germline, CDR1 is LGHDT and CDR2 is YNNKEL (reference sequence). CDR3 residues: CASSQSGLVYEQYF. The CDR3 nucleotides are TGTGCCAGCAGCCAGTCGGGACTTGTCTACGAGCAGTACTTC.

CDR3 sequence (DNA): TGCGCCAGCAGCCCGGGGACAGGCCTTTGGGGCTACACCTTC. Translating it yields CASSPGTGLWGYTF. The V and J genes are TRBV5-1 and TRBJ1-2; TRBD1 agrees at 8 bases. Germline values: CDR1 SGHRS, CDR2 YFSETQ. The CDR3 spans 14 residues. The V segment lost 4 bases and the J segment 8 bases; nucleotides outside the gene matches: 10.

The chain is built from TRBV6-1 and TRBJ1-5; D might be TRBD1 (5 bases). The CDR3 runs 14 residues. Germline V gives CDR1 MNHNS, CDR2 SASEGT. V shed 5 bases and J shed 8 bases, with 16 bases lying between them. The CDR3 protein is CASSTNGEGEPQHF. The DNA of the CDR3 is TGTGCCAGCAGTACAAATGGGGAAGGGGAGCCCCAGCATTTT.

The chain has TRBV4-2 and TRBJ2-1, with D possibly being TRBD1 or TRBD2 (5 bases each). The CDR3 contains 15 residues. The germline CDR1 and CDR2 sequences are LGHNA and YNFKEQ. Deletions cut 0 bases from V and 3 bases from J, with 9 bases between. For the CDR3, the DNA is TGTGCCAGCAGCCAAGATTGGGGGATCTACAATGAGCAGTTCTTC. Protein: CASSQDWGIYNEQFF.

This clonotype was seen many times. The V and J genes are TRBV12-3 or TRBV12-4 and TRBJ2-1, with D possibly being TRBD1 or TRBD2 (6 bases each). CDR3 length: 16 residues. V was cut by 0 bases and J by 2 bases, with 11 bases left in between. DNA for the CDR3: TGTGCCAGCAGTTTAGCGAGGGGGGCCCCCTACAATGAGCAGTTCTTC. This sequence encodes CASSLARGAPYNEQFF.

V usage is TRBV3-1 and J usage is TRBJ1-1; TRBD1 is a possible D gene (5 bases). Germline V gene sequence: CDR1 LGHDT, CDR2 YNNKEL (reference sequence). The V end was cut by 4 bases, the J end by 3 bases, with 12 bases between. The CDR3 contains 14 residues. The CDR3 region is CASSPTGVDTEAFF. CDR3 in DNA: TGTGCCAGCAGCCCCACGGGGGTCGACACTGAAGCTTTCTTT.

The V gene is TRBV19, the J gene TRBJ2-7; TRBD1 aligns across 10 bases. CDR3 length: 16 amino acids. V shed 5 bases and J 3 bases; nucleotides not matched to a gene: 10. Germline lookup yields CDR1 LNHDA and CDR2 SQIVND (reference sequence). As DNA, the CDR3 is TGTGCCAGTAGTCACGGGGGGACAGGGGTAAGCTACGAGCAGTACTTC. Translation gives CASSHGGTGVSYEQYF.

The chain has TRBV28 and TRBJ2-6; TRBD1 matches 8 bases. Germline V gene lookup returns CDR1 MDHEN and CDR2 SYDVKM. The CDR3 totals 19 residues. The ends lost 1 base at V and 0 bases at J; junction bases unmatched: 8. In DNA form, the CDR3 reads TGTGCCAGCAGTTTATCCGACAGGGGCATGTACTCTGGGGCCAACGTCCTGACTTTC. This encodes CASSLSDRGMYSGANVLTF.

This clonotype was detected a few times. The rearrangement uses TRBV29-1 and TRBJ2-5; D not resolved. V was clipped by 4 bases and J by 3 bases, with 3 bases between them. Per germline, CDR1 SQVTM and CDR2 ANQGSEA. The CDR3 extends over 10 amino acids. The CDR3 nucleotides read TGCAGCGTTGTGGAAGAGACCCAGTACTTC. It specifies CSVVEETQYF.

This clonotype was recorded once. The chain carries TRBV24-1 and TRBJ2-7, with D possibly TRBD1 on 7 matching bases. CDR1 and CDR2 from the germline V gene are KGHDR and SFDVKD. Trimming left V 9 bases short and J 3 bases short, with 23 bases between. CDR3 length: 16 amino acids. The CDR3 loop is CATAGQNRSLLYEQYF. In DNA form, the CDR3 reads TGTGCCACCGCGGGACAGAATAGATCCCTTCTCTACGAGCAGTACTTC.

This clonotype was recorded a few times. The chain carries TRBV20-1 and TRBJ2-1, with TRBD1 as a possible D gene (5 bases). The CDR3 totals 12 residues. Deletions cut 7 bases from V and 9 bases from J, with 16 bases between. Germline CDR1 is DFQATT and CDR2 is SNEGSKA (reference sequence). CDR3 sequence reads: CSVVQGAGEQFF. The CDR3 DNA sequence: TGCAGTGTGGTTCAGGGTGCCGGTGAGCAGTTCTTC.

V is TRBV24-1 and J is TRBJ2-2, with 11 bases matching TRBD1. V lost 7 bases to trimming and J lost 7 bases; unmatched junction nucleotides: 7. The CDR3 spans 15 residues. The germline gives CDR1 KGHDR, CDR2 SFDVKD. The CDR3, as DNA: TGTGCCACCAGCGGGGACAGGGGGAGCGGCGGGGAGCTGTTTTTT. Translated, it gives CATSGDRGSGGELFF.

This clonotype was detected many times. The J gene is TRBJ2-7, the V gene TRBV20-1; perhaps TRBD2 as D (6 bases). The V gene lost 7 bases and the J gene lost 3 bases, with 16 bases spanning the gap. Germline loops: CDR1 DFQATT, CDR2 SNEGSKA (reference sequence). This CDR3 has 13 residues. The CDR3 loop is CSVPGRGGYEQYF. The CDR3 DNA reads TGCAGTGTGCCCGGGAGAGGAGGCTACGAGCAGTACTTC.

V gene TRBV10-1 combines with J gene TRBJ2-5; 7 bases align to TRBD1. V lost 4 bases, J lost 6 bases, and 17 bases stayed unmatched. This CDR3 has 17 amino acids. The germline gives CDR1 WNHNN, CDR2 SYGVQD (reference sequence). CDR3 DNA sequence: TGCGCCAGCAGTGGAGGGGGCGCCTCACTCGGTTCACAGACCCAGTACTTC. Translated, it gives CASSGGGASLGSQTQYF.

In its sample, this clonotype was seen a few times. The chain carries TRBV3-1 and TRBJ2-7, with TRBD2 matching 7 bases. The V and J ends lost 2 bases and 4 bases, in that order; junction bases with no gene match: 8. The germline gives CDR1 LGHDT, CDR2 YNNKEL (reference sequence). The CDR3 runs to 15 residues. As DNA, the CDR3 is TGTGCCAGCAGCCAAAGGACTAGTATCGGGTACGAGCAGTACTTC. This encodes CASSQRTSIGYEQYF.

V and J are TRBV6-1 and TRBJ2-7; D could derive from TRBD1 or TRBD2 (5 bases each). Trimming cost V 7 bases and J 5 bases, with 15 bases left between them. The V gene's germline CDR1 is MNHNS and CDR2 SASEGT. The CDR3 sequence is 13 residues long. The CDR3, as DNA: TGTGCCAGCACGGGATACTGGGGCGACGAGCAGTACTTC. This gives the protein CASTGYWGDEQYF.

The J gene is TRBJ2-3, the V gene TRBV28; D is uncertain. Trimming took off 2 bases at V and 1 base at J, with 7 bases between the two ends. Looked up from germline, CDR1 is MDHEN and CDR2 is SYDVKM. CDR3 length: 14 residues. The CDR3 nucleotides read TGTGCCAGCAGTTTAGACCCGCGCACAGATACGCAGTATTTT. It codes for CASSLDPRTDTQYF.

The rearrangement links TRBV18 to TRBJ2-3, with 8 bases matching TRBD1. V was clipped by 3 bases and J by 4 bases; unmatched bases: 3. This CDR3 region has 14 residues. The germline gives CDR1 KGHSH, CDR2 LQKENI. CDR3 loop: CASSPQGASDTQYF. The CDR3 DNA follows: TGTGCCAGCTCACCCCAGGGGGCGTCAGATACGCAGTATTTT.

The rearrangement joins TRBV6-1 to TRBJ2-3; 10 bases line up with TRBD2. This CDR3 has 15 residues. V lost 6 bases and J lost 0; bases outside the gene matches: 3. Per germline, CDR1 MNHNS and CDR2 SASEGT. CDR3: CASRGLAPSTDTQYF. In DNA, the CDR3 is TGTGCCAGCAGGGGACTAGCGCCTAGCACAGATACGCAGTATTTT.

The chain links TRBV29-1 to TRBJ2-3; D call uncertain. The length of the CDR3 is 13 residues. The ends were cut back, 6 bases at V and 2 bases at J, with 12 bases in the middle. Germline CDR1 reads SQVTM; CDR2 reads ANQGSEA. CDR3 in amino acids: CSVSPRFTDTQYF. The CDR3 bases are TGCAGCGTCTCCCCGAGGTTCACAGATACGCAGTATTTT.

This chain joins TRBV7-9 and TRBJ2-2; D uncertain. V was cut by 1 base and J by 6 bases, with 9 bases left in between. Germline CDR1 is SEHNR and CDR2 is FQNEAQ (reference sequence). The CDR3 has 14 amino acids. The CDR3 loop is CASSLENTAGELFF. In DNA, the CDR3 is TGTGCCAGCAGCTTAGAAAATACGGCCGGGGAGCTGTTTTTT.

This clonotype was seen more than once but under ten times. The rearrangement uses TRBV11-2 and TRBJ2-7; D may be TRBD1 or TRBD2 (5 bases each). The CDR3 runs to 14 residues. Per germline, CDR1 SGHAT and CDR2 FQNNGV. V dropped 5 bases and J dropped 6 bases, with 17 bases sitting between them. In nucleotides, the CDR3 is TGTGCCAGCAGCCAAACTAGGGGTTACAGCGAGCAGTACTTC. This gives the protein CASSQTRGYSEQYF.

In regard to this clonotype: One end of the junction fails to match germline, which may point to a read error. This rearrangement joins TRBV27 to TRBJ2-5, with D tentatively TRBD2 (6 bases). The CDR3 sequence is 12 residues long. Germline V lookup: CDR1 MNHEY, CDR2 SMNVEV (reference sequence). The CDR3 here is CASSYVGGTQYF. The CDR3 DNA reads TGCGCCAGCAGCTACGTGGGGGGGACCCAGTACTTC.

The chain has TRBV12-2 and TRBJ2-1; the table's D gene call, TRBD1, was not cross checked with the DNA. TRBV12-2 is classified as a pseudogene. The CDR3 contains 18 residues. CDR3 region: CASRLMIGGATMRDEQFF. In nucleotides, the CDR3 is TGTGCAAGTCGCTTAATGATCGGCGGGGCCACGATGAGGGATGAGCAGTTCTTC.

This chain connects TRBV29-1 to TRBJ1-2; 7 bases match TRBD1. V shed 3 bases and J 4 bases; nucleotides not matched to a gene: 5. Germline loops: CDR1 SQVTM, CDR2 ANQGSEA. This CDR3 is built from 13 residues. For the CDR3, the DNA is TGCAGCGTTGATTTGACAGGGATCTATGGCTACACCTTC. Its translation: CSVDLTGIYGYTF.